This T cell receptor beta chain originates from a study of cytomegalovirus exposure and HLA in healthy donors. Study-level results: A later look showed TCR association rates differing by HLA locus, highest for DRB1 and lowest for HLA-C. Later analysis identified a missense DCLRE1C variant that was linked to TCR beta V- and J-gene trimming. Confirmation in vitro established that a few CMV-associated chains were specific for CMV antigens.

On this clone itself: Its antigen is undetermined. Distinct nucleotide sequences in the sample also encode this CDR3.

60 Vbeta and 13 Jbeta primers were used in PCR. This table comes from immunoSEQ multiplex PCR, and its TCRdb copy is limited to in-frame clones, with some not included. The sample records approximately 170,000 clones, 73% being singletons. Trimming pared 4 bases from V and 0 bases from J, leaving 20 bases between. Germline V lookup: CDR1 SGHRS, CDR2 YFSETQ. The CDR3 loop spans 17 amino acids. J is TRBJ2-7 and V is TRBV5-1; a weak D match, TRBD1 (5 bases). The sample comprised PBMCs. This clonotype was sampled from a woman aged 18-35 years in good health and CMV-seropositive. CDR3: CASSPTFRQRSSYEQYF. In nucleotides, the CDR3 is TGCGCCAGCAGCCCCACGTTTAGACAGAGGAGCTCCTACGAGCAGTACTTC. Full variable domain (missing parts from reference TRBV5-1 and TRBJ2-7): KAGVTQTPRYLIKTRGQQVTLSCSPISGHRSVSWYQQTPGQGLQFLFEYFSETQRNKGNFPGRFSGRQFSNSRSEMNVSTLELGDSALYLCASSPTFRQRSSYEQYFGPGTRLTVT.